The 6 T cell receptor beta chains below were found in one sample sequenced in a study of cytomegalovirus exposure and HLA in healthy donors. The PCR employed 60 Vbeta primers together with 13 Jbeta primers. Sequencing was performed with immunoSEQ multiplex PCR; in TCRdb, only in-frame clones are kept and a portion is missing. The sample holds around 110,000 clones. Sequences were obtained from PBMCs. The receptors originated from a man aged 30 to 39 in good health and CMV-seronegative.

The CDR3: CASALGGAGNTIYF. The CDR3 DNA follows: TGTGCCAGCGCCCTAGGGGGGGCTGGAAACACCATATATTTT. The chain recombines TRBV6-6 with TRBJ1-3, with D possibly TRBD1 on 6 matching bases. CDR1 and CDR2 (germline): MNHNY, SVGAGI (reference sequence). Trimming stripped 8 bases from V and 2 bases from J, with 13 bases between. The CDR3 runs to 14 residues.

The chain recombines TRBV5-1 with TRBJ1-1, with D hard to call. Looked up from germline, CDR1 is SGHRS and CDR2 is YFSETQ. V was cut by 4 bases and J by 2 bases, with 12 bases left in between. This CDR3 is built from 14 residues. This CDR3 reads CASSLQPTNTEAFF. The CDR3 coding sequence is TGCGCCAGCAGCCTTCAACCTACTAACACTGAAGCTTTCTTT.

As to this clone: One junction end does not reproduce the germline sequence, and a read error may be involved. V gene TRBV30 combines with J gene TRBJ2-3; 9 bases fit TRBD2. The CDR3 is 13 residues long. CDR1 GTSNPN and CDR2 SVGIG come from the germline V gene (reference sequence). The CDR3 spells CGWASGAANTQYF. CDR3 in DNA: TGCGGTTGGGCTAGCGGGGCGGCGAATACGCAGTATTTT.

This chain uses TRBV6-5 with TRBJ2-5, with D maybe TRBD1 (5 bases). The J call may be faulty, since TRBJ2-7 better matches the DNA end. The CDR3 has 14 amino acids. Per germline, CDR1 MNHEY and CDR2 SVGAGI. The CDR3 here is CASTPRTGGYEQYF. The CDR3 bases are TGTGCCAGCACGCCCCGTACAGGCGGCTACGAGCAGTACTTC.

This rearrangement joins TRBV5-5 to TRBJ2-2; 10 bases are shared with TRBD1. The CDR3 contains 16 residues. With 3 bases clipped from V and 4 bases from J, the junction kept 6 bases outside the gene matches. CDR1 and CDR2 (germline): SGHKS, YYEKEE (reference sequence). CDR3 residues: CASSSTGTGVTGELFF. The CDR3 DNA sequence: TGTGCCAGCAGCTCGACCGGGACAGGGGTCACCGGGGAGCTGTTTTTT.

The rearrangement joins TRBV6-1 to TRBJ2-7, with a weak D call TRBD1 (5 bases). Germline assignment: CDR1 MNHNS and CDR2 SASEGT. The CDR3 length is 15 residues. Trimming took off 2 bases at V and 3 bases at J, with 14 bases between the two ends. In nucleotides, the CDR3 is TGTGCCAGCAGTGAACGGCAGGGCCGGGTCTACGAGCAGTACTTC. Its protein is CASSERQGRVYEQYF.